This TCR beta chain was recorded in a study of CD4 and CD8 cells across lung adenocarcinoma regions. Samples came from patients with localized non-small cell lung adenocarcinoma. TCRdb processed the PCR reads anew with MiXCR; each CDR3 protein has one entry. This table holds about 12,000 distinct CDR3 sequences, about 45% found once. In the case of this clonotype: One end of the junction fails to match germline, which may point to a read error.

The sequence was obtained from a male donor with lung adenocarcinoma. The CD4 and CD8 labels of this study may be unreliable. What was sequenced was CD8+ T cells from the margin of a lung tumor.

CDR3 nucleotide sequence: TGTGCCAGTCGGACGGGCGGGGGTGGCACAGAGACCCAGTATTTC. This codes for CASRTGGGGTETQYF. V usage is TRBV6-1 and J usage is TRBJ2-3, with TRBD2 matching 7 bases. The CDR3 extends over 15 amino acids. The germline V gene has CDR1 MNHNS and CDR2 SASEGT.